This T cell receptor (beta chain) was obtained from a study of T cell changes during pregnancy in multiple sclerosis. CDR3 length equals 18 residues. Germline CDR1 MDHEN, CDR2 SYDVKM. V trimming: 6 bases; J trimming: 8 bases; junction bases outside the gene matches: 16. The method was immunoSEQ multiplex PCR; TCRdb's version includes in-frame clones alone and lacks a portion of them. This sample has tens of thousands of clones, with about nine tenths found just once. Source: CD8+ T cells from peripheral blood mononuclear cells, taken in the second trimester of pregnancy. The clonotype originates from a female donor with multiple sclerosis, enrolled in a pregnancy study. The chain couples TRBV28 to TRBJ2-1; 13 nucleotides align to TRBD2. This CDR3 reads CASRTGGLAGEWGDEQFF. CDR3 in DNA: TGTGCCAGCAGAACAGGTGGACTAGCGGGAGAATGGGGCGATGAGCAGTTCTTC.